Reported below is one T cell receptor beta chain. Documented time point: after neoadjuvant nivolumab, at surgical resection. The length of the CDR3 is 19 residues. Germline V gene data show CDR1 as SGHDN and CDR2 as FVKESK. Trimming at V came to 4 bases and at J to 0 bases, leaving 8 bases not matched to a gene. Here immunoSEQ multiplex PCR was the method, and the copy in TCRdb shows in-frame clones only, minus some. Among about 68,000 clones listed, roughly 81% were seen once. This entry comes from a study of neoadjuvant anti-PD-1 for oral cavity cancer. The clonotype comes from a person aged 35-79 years with oral cavity squamous cell carcinoma. The chain employs TRBV14 and TRBJ2-2; TRBD2 matches 13 bases. The sample was PBMCs, taken after nivolumab (anti-PD-1) treatment. Here the CDR3 DNA reads TGTGCCAGCAGCCGGCGGGGACTAGCGGGGAATACGAACACCGGGGAGCTGTTTTTT. Translating gives CASSRRGLAGNTNTGELFF.